The entry below describes one T cell receptor beta chain. TCRdb keeps only in-frame clones here, not all; method: immunoSEQ multiplex PCR. The repertoire holds over 200,000 clones, with around 87% as singletons. This sample is drawn from a study of blood T cell repertoires in COVID-19. Germline lookup yields CDR1 LGHNA and CDR2 YNFKEQ. V was pared by 1 base and J by 3 bases, with 11 bases of the junction left unmatched. The CDR3 totals 19 residues. The chain recombines TRBV4-2 with TRBJ2-1, with 11 bases aligning to TRBD2. The specimen sequenced was peripheral blood. The TCR sequence derives from a woman aged 50 to 65 with acute or convalescent COVID-19. This CDR3 reads CASSQVFRGTSGVYNEQFF. The DNA of the CDR3 is TGTGCCAGCAGCCAAGTGTTTAGGGGGACTAGCGGAGTCTACAATGAGCAGTTCTTC.